These 8 T cell receptor beta chains were sequenced from one sample in a study of OX40 agonist ivuxolimab in advanced cancers. Libraries were prepared by immunoSEQ multiplex PCR; TCRdb keeps only in-frame clonotypes and omits some of them. The table lists around 80,000 clones, 75% to 90% of them singletons, with around 2.4% in the top ten. Sequencing was performed on CD4+ or CD8+ T cells sorted from blood, taken in a trial of the OX40 agonist ivuxolimab. These receptors all stem from an adult with an advanced solid tumor such as melanoma, head and neck, liver or kidney cancer.

The chain couples TRBV9 to TRBJ1-4; maybe TRBD1 (5 bases). The CDR3 is 15 residues long. V was cut by 1 base and J by 5 bases, with 12 bases left in between. Germline V gives CDR1 SGDLS, CDR2 YYNGEE. The CDR3 region is CASSVMGETNEKLFF. The CDR3, as DNA: TGTGCCAGCAGCGTAATGGGGGAAACCAATGAAAAACTGTTTTTT.

This clone was observed once. This chain uses TRBV19 with TRBJ1-4; maybe TRBD1 (5 bases). V dropped 6 bases and J dropped 8 bases, with 19 bases sitting between them. The CDR3 extends over 15 amino acids. Germline CDR1 LNHDA, CDR2 SQIVND (reference sequence). The chain's CDR3 is CASSRDSFGGEKLFF. CDR3 nucleotide sequence: TGTGCCAGTAGCCGCGACAGCTTTGGTGGGGAAAAACTGTTTTTT.

The J gene is TRBJ2-1, the V gene TRBV7-2, with 7 nucleotides matching TRBD2. The germline gives CDR1 SGHTA, CDR2 FQGNSA. The CDR3 has 17 amino acids. Germline trimming cut 1 base from V and 1 base from J; bases unmatched to any gene: 7. CDR3 loop: CASSLVSGGVSYNEQFF. The CDR3 region has the DNA TGTGCCAGCAGCTTAGTGTCTGGGGGGGTTTCCTACAATGAGCAGTTCTTC. The full variable domain, rest sourced from reference TRBV7-2 and TRBJ2-1, is GAGVSQSPSNKVTEKGKDVELRCDPISGHTALYWYRQSLGQGLEFLIYFQGNSAPDKSGLPSDRFSAERTGGSVSTLTIQRTQQEDSAVYLCASSLVSGGVSYNEQFFGPGTRLTVL.

This sequence joins TRBV7-8 and TRBJ1-1, with TRBD1 matching 7 bases. The CDR3 is 15 residues long. With V trimmed by 5 bases and J by 4 bases, 10 bases remained unmatched. The germline CDR1 and CDR2 sequences are SGHVS and FQNEAQ. This CDR3 reads CASSHGQAYGTEAFF. For the CDR3, the DNA is TGTGCCAGCAGCCACGGACAGGCCTATGGCACTGAAGCTTTCTTT.

The rearrangement links TRBV6-1 to TRBJ2-5; no firm D call. CDR3 length equals 13 residues. CDR1 and CDR2 from the germline V gene are MNHNS and SASEGT. Trimming stripped 6 bases from V and 5 bases from J, with 13 bases between. The CDR3 coding sequence is TGTGCCAGCAGGGACCACAGCCAGGAGACCCAGTACTTC. This codes for CASRDHSQETQYF.

This clone showed up just once. V gene TRBV28 combines with J gene TRBJ1-1; TRBD1 matches 9 bases. The CDR3 loop spans 12 amino acids. Germline CDR1 reads MDHEN; CDR2 reads SYDVKM. With V trimmed by 6 bases and J by 11 bases, 7 bases remained unmatched. The CDR3 nucleotides read TGTGCCAGCAGCCAGGGACAGGGAGGTGCTTTCTTT. Translating gives CASSQGQGGAFF.

The chain links TRBV19 to TRBJ2-3; tentatively, D is TRBD2 (6 bases). Germline values: CDR1 LNHDA, CDR2 SQIVND (reference sequence). The CDR3 runs to 17 residues. The CDR3 sequence: CDLGGLPNRLRGNTQYF. DNA of the CDR3: TGTGACCTGGGAGGACTCCCTAACAGGTTGAGAGGAAATACGCAGTATTTT.

This chain uses TRBV2 with TRBJ1-1; no firm D call. With 7 bases removed from V and 1 base from J, the gap between germline ends came to 7 bases. Germline V gene data show CDR1 as SNHLY and CDR2 as FYNNEI. There are 12 residues in the CDR3. CDR3 sequence (DNA): TGTGCCAGCACATACACGAACACTGAAGCTTTCTTT. This codes for CASTYTNTEAFF.